This is a list of T cell receptor beta chains from one sample in a study of blood T cells in healthy people across ages. A single record per CDR3 protein comes from TCRdb applying MiXCR to the 5' RACE reads. The sample shows 1.4 million to 1.5 million distinct CDR3 sequences, around 42% of them seen only once. Source material: blood. Every receptor here comes from a woman aged 18-30 years in good health. The conserved cysteine and the conserved F or W are not part of the CDR3 here. Clone size, where shown, is once, few, many, or a class for clones that have expanded.

clone_size	v_call	j_call	cdr3_aa
-	TRBV15	TRBJ1-1	ATATGGTEAF
-	TRBV11-2	-	ASSLVGSWAAGSYEQY
-	TRBV7-7	TRBJ2-2	ASTERVQGDTGELF
few	TRBV5-1	TRBJ2-7	ASSWTGAPSYEQY
few	TRBV20-1	TRBJ1-2	SASLAWVGDGYT
-	TRBV7-2	TRBJ2-2	ASQNGGANTGELF
once	TRBV27	TRBJ2-1	ASSMTRPIGEQF
-	TRBV27	TRBJ2-7	ASSQTGVYEQY
-	TRBV4-1	TRBJ2-3	ASSQEFQGGTDTQY
few	TRBV7-9	TRBJ1-5	ASSLKGGGQPQH
few	TRBV7-2	TRBJ1-1	ASSLVGTGGTEAF
-	TRBV7-4	TRBJ2-1	ASSPGRPPYLRSF
few	TRBV5-5	TRBJ2-3	ASSLEGHNTDTQY
few	TRBV20-1	TRBJ2-7	SAENLAYEQY
few	TRBV29-1	TRBJ2-1	SVEERLAGGPYNEQF
-	TRBV7-2	TRBJ2-3	AGSPLTDTQY
-	TRBV12-3/TRBV12-4	TRBJ2-7	ASSLVVGGPYNEQY
many	TRBV9	TRBJ2-3	ASSVTGGEGTDTQY
few	TRBV27	TRBJ2-1	ASTQRGDPANEQF
-	TRBV9	TRBJ2-5	AGSPQRGGINEQY
few	TRBV27	-	ASSLSEGGRYEQY
-	TRBV7-3	TRBJ2-3	ASSFGWTSGLAGDSSTDTQY
-	TRBV5-1	TRBJ1-1	ASSWDGRDGVDTEAF
few	TRBV2	TRBJ2-1	ASKVGRTSYNEQF
-	TRBV18	TRBJ2-1	ASSPEGYEQF
-	TRBV7-9	TRBJ2-3	ASSREGGRGRRTDTQY
-	TRBV20-1	TRBJ2-7	SARDPPEAEDYNEQY
-	TRBV7-3	TRBJ2-1	ASSRTPQDSYNEQF
few	TRBV9	TRBJ2-5	ASSVAGLQQETQY
few	TRBV27	TRBJ2-1	ASSLSFRGGSYNEQF
-	TRBV3-1	TRBJ1-5	ASSRDEDQPQH
few	TRBV30	TRBJ1-1	AWSIMNTEAF
-	TRBV21-1	TRBJ2-4	ASSKDQGAAKDIQY
-	TRBV10-1	TRBJ1-1	ASSDLPMNTEAF
-	TRBV28	TRBJ1-4	ASSPIRGIGNEKLF
-	TRBV7-2	TRBJ2-5	ASSLGLACNQETQY
-	TRBV3-1	TRBJ1-1	ASSPVGGQGTEAF
-	TRBV27	TRBJ1-1	ASSLKENTEAF
few	TRBV5-1	TRBJ2-3	ASSHTQDTQY
-	TRBV4-1	TRBJ2-5	ASSQGRGQTQY
-	TRBV30	TRBJ1-1	AWSVGVTEAF
-	TRBV28	TRBJ1-2	ATGPGGRYGYT
-	TRBV4-1	TRBJ2-2	ASSQRTSGGYTGELF
few	TRBV2	TRBJ2-1	ASSQQGTISNEQF
many	TRBV7-2	TRBJ2-3	ASSLTGSIADTQY
-	TRBV12-3/TRBV12-4	TRBJ2-1	ASSLGQHEQF
few	TRBV11-2	TRBJ2-7	ASSFPGRDEQY
many	TRBV5-1	TRBJ2-1	ASSLLGNNEQF
-	TRBV7-2	TRBJ2-1	APLDEQF
-	TRBV20-1	TRBJ2-3	SARVFAWGVDTQY
few	TRBV2	TRBJ2-1	ASRPVGVANEQF
once	TRBV28	TRBJ2-6	ASRSPGQGSGANVLT
-	TRBV15	TRBJ2-1	ATSRGGTAYNEQF
-	TRBV12-3/TRBV12-4	TRBJ1-4	ASSSKMSNPGKEKLF